Following are 21 T cell receptor beta chains from one sample sequenced in a study of tumor-infiltrating lymphocytes in glioblastoma multiforme. Multiple V-beta primers and a C-beta primer amplified TCRB from RNA. MiXCR, applied by TCRdb to the multiplex PCR reads, yields one record per CDR3 protein. The table includes roughly 15,000 distinct CDR3 sequences, around 70% detected once. Sequencing was performed on brain tumor tissue. The receptors originated from a male donor with glioblastoma.

This clonotype was observed many times. CDR3 in DNA: TGTGCCATCAGAGGGGTCGGAGCAGAGACCCAGTACTTC. Translation gives CAIRGVGAETQYF. The rearrangement joins TRBV10-3 to TRBJ2-5, with TRBD1 as a possible D gene (5 bases). Trimming removed 6 bases from V and 4 bases from J, with 12 bases in between. The length of the CDR3 is 13 residues. Germline V gene sequence: CDR1 ENHRY, CDR2 SYGVKD.

The chain recombines TRBV20-1 with TRBJ2-3, with 9 nucleotides matching TRBD2. Germline V gene lookup returns CDR1 DFQATT and CDR2 SNEGSKA (reference sequence). The length of the CDR3 is 20 residues. The trim removed 3 bases at V and 0 bases at J, leaving 19 bases unmatched. CDR3 sequence (DNA): TGCAGTGCTAGTAGCCCCGGACTTGCGGGAGGGCCGAATAGCACAGATACGCAGTATTTT. Translated, it gives CSASSPGLAGGPNSTDTQYF.

The chain recombines TRBV7-9 with TRBJ2-1; 7 bases are shared with TRBD1. V lost 4 bases, J lost 7 bases, and 7 bases stayed unmatched. This CDR3 is 14 amino acids long. Germline CDR1 reads SEHNR; CDR2 reads FQNEAQ (reference sequence). The CDR3 region has the DNA TGTGCCAGCAGCTCCAGCAGGACAGGAAATGAGCAGTTCTTC. Translating it yields CASSSSRTGNEQFF.

CDR3 region: CSATSGAGGELFF. CDR3 nucleotides: TGCAGTGCTACATCTGGGGCCGGCGGGGAGCTGTTTTTT. The chain carries TRBV20-1 and TRBJ2-2; the D gene is possibly TRBD1 (5 bases). This CDR3 region has 13 residues. CDR1 and CDR2 from the germline V gene are DFQATT and SNEGSKA (reference sequence). The V gene lost 4 bases and the J gene lost 7 bases, with 13 bases spanning the gap.

A remark on this clonotype: A junction boundary mismatches the germline segment, possibly from a read error. The chain is built from TRBV29-1 and TRBJ1-2; D gene unclear. The CDR3 runs to 12 residues. Germline CDR1 and CDR2: SQVTM and ANQGSEA. CDR3 region: CSVEANNYGYAF. DNA for the CDR3: TGCAGCGTTGAGGCCAACAACTATGGCTACGCCTTC.

The chain has TRBV11-3 and TRBJ2-1; 11 nucleotides line up with TRBD2. The CDR3 runs to 15 residues. Looked up from germline, CDR1 is SGHNT and CDR2 is YENEEA. V lost 5 bases, J lost 6 bases, and 6 bases stayed unmatched. CDR3 loop: CASSLLAGGCNEQFF. CDR3 bases: TGTGCCAGCAGCCTCCTAGCGGGAGGATGCAATGAGCAGTTCTTC.

V usage is TRBV20-1 and J usage is TRBJ1-1, with D unclear. V gave up 6 bases and J gave up 4 bases, with 15 bases separating them. Germline-derived CDR1 and CDR2 are DFQATT and SNEGSKA (reference sequence). This CDR3 is built from 13 residues. Written as DNA, the CDR3 is TGCAGTGCACCCGATAGTACGGTCACTGAAGCTTTCTTT. Protein sequence: CSAPDSTVTEAFF.

A word on this clonotype: Sequence at one end of the junction differs from germline and may be a read error. This sequence joins TRBV28 and TRBJ2-7, with 10 bases that match TRBD2. The CDR3 runs to 14 residues. In germline, CDR1 is MDHEN, CDR2 SYDVKM. This CDR3 is CPSSPGTSVYEQYF. CDR3 coding DNA: TGTCCCAGCAGCCCCGGGACTAGCGTCTACGAGCAGTACTTC.

With regard to this clonotype: Because it lacks the conserved phenylalanine or tryptophan at the end, this CDR3 is likely a read error. V gene TRBV12-3 or TRBV12-4 combines with J gene TRBJ1-1; 7 nucleotides match TRBD1. The CDR3 runs 14 residues. V lost 3 bases to trimming and J lost 1 base; unmatched junction nucleotides: 2. The CDR3, as DNA: TGTGCCAGCAGTTTGGCAGGGGGGAACACTGAAGCTTTCGTT. Protein product: CASSLAGGNTEAFV.

The gene calls are TRBV11-2 and TRBJ2-1; D uncertain. The J call is doubtful: the DNA matches TRBJ2-7 better. The CDR3 is made up of 14 amino acids. The germline V gene has CDR1 SGHAT and CDR2 FQNNGV. As DNA, the CDR3 is TGTGCCAGCAGCCTAACGAGCCAGTCCTACGAGCAGTACTTC. It yields the protein CASSLTSQSYEQYF.

Details on this clonotype: An end of the junction does not agree with germline; a read error may underlie this. V usage is TRBV11-2 and J usage is TRBJ2-1; D remains unclear. CDR1 is SGHAT and CDR2 is FQNNGV in the germline V gene. There are 15 residues in the CDR3. As DNA, the CDR3 is TGTGCCGGCAGCTTAGCCCCCCTCATAGTCAATGAGCAGTTCTTC. This encodes CAGSLAPLIVNEQFF.

The chain combines TRBV20-1 with TRBJ2-7; 10 nucleotides agree with TRBD2. The junction had 16 bases not matched to a gene; V was cut back by 1 base and J by 13 bases. Looked up from germline, CDR1 is DFQATT and CDR2 is SNEGSKA (reference sequence). The CDR3 is made up of 15 amino acids. As DNA, the CDR3 is TGCAGTGCTAGAGGGCTAGCGGGAGAGTTGTACGGGCATTACTTC. Translating it yields CSARGLAGELYGHYF.

The chain employs TRBV6-5 and TRBJ2-7; no reliable D call. V shed 5 bases and J shed 2 bases, with 16 bases lying between them. Germline V gene lookup returns CDR1 MNHEY and CDR2 SVGAGI. CDR3 size: 15 residues. CDR3 sequence: CASSERDGLAYEQYF. Written as DNA, the CDR3 is TGTGCCAGCAGTGAAAGGGATGGCCTAGCCTACGAGCAGTACTTC.

Worth noting for this clonotype: At one of its ends the junction is not consistent with the germline gene, which may arise from a read error. The rearrangement joins TRBV10-2 to TRBJ2-7; D may be TRBD1 (6 bases). CDR1 WSHSY and CDR2 SAAADI come from the germline V gene. The CDR3 spans 13 residues. CDR3 sequence reads: CASSRDTSYGQYF. The DNA for the CDR3 is TGTGCCAGCAGCCGGGACACATCCTACGGGCAGTACTTC.

This clonotype was recorded a few times. In this CDR3 the conserved last residue, phenylalanine or tryptophan, is missing, so a read error is likely. This chain uses TRBV29-1 with TRBJ2-7; D unresolved. Germline-derived CDR1 and CDR2 are SQVTM and ANQGSEA. The CDR3 is 11 amino acids. The CDR3 loop reads CSVETLYEQYS. The CDR3 DNA reads TGCAGTGTTGAAACACTTTACGAGCAGTACTCC.

About this clonotype: Compared with germline, one end of the junction differs, possibly owing to a read error. The chain employs TRBV6-6 and TRBJ1-5; D remains unclear. Germline V gene lookup returns CDR1 MNHNY and CDR2 SVGAGI (reference sequence). CDR3 length: 15 amino acids. The CDR3 reads CASSYMKDSNQPQQF. The DNA of the CDR3 is TGTGCCAGCAGTTACATGAAAGATAGCAATCAGCCCCAGCAGTTT.

Remarks on this clonotype: The DNA is left out, because the CDR3 cannot be placed on it with certainty; the CDR3 is given as TCRdb lists it. The chain carries TRBV29-1 and TRBJ1-4; the D call of TRBD1 is as the table states it, not checked on the DNA. The V gene's germline CDR1 is SQVTM and CDR2 ANQGSEA. The CDR3 spans 13 amino acids, including both terminal residues. CDR3 sequence reads: CSVGQGALMKTVF.

This chain joins TRBV20-1 and TRBJ2-7, with D perhaps TRBD2 (5 bases). V lost 3 bases, J lost 6 bases, and 21 bases lay in between. The CDR3 runs 15 residues. Per the germline V gene, CDR1 is DFQATT and CDR2 is SNEGSKA (reference sequence). The CDR3 is CSASTLGSTAVEQYF. CDR3 nucleotides: TGCAGTGCTAGCACATTAGGGAGTACAGCCGTCGAGCAGTACTTC.

The rearrangement links TRBV11-2 to TRBJ2-1; unclear D gene. The CDR3 has 13 residues. The germline gives CDR1 SGHAT, CDR2 FQNNGV. V lost 0 bases and J lost 2, with 2 bases in between. DNA of the CDR3: TGTGCCAGCAGCTTAGAGGCCTACAATGAGCAGTTCTTC. Its translation is CASSLEAYNEQFF.

The count of this clonotype is one. The chain has TRBV6-6 and TRBJ2-7; the match to TRBD2 covers 8 bases. This CDR3 comprises 15 residues. Trimming removed 5 bases from V and 7 bases from J; junction bases left unmatched: 13. CDR1 is MNHNY and CDR2 is SVGAGI in the germline V gene (reference sequence). The CDR3 loop reads CASSHLTGGAYEQYF. In DNA, the CDR3 is TGTGCCAGCAGTCACCTAACGGGAGGGGCTTATGAGCAGTACTTC.

The chain uses TRBV11-2 and TRBJ2-3; TRBD2 matches 7 bases. CDR1 is SGHAT, CDR2 FQNNGV, per germline. V trimming: 5 bases; J trimming: 5 bases; junction bases outside the gene matches: 7. This CDR3 has 14 residues. CDR3 in amino acids: CASSPLAREDTQYF. The CDR3, as DNA: TGTGCCAGCAGCCCACTAGCGCGGGAAGATACGCAGTATTTT.